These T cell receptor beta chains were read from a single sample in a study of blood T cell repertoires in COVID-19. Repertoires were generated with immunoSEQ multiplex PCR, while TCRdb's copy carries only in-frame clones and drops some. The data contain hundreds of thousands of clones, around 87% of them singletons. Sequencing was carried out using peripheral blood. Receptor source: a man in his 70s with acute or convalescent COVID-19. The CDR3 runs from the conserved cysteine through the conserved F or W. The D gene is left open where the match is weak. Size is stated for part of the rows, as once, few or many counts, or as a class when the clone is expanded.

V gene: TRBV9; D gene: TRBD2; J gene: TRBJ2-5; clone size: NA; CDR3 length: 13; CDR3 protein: CASSAREGETQYF; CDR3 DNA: TGTGCCAGCAGCGCCAGGGAGGGGGAGACCCAGTACTTC
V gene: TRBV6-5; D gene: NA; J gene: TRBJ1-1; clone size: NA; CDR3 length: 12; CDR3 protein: CASRSGTSEAFF; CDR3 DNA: TGTGCCAGCAGGTCCGGGACATCAGAAGCTTTCTTT
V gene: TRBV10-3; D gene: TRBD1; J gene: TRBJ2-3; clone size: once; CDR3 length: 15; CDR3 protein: CAISASGTGGDTQYF; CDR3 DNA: TGTGCCATCAGTGCTTCCGGGACAGGGGGAGATACGCAGTATTTT
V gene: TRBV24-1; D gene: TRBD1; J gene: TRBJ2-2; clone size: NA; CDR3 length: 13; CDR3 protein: CATSWQGEGELFF; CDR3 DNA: TGTGCCACCAGTTGGCAGGGGGAGGGGGAGCTGTTTTTT
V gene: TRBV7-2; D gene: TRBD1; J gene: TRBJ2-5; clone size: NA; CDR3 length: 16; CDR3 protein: CASSLAPGQGQETQYF; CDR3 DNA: TGTGCCAGCAGCTTAGCCCCGGGACAGGGTCAAGAGACCCAGTACTTC
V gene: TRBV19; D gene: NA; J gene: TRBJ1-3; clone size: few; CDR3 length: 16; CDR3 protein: CASRAGSRFSGNTIYF; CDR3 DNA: TGTGCCAGCCGGGCGGGCAGTAGATTCTCTGGAAACACCATATATTTT
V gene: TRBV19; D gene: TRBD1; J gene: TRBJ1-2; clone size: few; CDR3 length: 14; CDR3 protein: CASSPADRLHGYTF; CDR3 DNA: TGTGCCAGTAGTCCAGCGGACAGGCTCCATGGCTACACCTTC
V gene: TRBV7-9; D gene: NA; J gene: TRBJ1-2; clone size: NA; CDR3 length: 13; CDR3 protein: CASSLLTGSGYTF; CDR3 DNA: TGTGCCAGCAGCTTACTAACCGGTAGCGGCTACACCTTC
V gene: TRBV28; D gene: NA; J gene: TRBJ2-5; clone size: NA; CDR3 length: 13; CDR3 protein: CASSRGGMETQYF; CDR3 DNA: TGTGCCAGCAGCAGGGGAGGGATGGAGACCCAGTACTTC
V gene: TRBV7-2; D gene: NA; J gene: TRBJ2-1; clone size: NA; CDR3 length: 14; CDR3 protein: CASNRLSSYNEQFF; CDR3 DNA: TGTGCCAGCAATCGGTTAAGCTCCTACAATGAGCAGTTCTTC
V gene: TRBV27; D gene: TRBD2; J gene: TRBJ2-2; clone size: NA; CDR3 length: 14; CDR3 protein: CASRASGPTGELFF; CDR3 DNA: TGTGCCAGCAGGGCTAGCGGGCCCACCGGGGAGCTGTTTTTT
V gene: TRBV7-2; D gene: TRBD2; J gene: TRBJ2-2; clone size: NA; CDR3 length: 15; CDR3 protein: CASSLARGRTGELFF; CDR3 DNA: TGTGCCAGCAGCTTAGCGCGGGGGAGGACCGGGGAGCTGTTTTTT
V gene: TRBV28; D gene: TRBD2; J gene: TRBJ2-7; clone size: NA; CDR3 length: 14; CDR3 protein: CASSLMGGVYEQYF; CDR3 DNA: TGTGCCAGCAGTTTAATGGGGGGGGTCTACGAGCAGTACTTC
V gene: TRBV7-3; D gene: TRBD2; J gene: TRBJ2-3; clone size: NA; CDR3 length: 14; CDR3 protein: CASSLTTSADTQYF; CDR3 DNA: TGTGCCAGCAGCTTAACAACTAGCGCAGATACGCAGTATTTT
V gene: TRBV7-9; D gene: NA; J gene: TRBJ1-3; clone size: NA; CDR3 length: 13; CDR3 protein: CASSPGPRNTIYF; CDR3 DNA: TGTGCCAGCAGCCCCGGTCCTCGGAACACCATATATTTT
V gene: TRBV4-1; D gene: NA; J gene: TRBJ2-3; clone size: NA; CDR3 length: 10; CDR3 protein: CASQTDTQYF; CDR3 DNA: TGCGCCAGCCAAACAGATACGCAGTATTTT
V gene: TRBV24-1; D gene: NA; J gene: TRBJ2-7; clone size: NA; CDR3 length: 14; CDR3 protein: CATSPGTSAYEQYF; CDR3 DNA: TGTGCCACCAGCCCCGGGACATCAGCCTACGAGCAGTACTTC
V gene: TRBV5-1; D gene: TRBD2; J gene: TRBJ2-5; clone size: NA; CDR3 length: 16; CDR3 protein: CASSGRPLAGGETQYF; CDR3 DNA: TGCGCCAGCAGCGGGAGGCCCCTAGCGGGAGGAGAGACCCAGTACTTC
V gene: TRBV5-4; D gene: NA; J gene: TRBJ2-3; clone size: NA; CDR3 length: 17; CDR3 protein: CASSAAVDSWGTDTQYF; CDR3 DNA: TGTGCCAGCAGCGCGGCAGTGGACAGCTGGGGCACAGATACGCAGTATTTT
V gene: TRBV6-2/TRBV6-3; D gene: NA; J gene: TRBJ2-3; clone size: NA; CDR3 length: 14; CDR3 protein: CATSSPGETAAQYF; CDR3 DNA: TGTGCCACCAGTAGCCCGGGGGAGACTGCTGCGCAGTATTTT
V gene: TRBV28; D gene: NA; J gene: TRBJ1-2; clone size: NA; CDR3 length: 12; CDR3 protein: CASRLGMGGYTF; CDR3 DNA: TGTGCCAGCAGGCTCGGGATGGGTGGCTACACCTTC
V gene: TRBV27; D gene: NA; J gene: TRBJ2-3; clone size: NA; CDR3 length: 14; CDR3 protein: CASSPGLSTDTQYF; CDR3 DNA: TGTGCCAGCAGCCCGGGACTGAGCACAGATACGCAGTATTTT
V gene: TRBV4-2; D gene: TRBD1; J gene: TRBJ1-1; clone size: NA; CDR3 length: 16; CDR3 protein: CASSQGEQGGTTEAFF; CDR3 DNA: TGTGCCAGCAGCCAAGGGGAACAGGGGGGTACCACTGAAGCTTTCTTT
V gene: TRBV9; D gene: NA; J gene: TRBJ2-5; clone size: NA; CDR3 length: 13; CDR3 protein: CASSVASQETQYF; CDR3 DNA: TGTGCCAGCAGCGTAGCCAGCCAAGAGACCCAGTACTTC
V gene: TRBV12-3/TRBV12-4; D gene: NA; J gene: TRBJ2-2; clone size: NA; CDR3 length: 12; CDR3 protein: CASSPDTGELFF; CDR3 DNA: TGTGCCAGCAGTCCGGACACCGGGGAGCTGTTTTTT
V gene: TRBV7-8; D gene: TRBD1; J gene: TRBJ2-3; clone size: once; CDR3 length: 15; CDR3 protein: CASSSDRVITDTQYF; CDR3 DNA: TGTGCCAGCAGCTCTGACAGGGTTATCACAGATACGCAGTATTTT
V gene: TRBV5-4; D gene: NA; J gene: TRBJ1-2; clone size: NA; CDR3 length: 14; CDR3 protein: CASSTGPANYGYTF; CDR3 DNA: TGTGCCAGCAGCACTGGGCCAGCCAACTATGGCTACACCTTC
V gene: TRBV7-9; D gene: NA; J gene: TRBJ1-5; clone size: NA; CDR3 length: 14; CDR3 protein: CASSPGPLNQPQHF; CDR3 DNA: TGTGCCAGCAGCCCGGGTCCTCTTAATCAGCCCCAGCATTTT
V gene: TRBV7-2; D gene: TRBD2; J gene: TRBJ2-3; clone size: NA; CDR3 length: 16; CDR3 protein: CASSLAPSGITDTQYF; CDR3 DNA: TGTGCCAGCAGCTTAGCTCCTAGCGGGATTACAGATACGCAGTATTTT
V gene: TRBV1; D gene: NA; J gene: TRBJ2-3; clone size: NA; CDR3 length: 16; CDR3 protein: CTSSQDPAGVTDTQYF; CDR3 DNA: TGCACCAGCAGCCAAGATCCAGCGGGAGTCACAGATACGCAGTATTTT
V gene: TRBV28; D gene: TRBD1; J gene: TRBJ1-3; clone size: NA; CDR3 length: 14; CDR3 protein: CASSPGTVRNTIYF; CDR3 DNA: TGTGCCAGCAGTCCCGGGACAGTAAGGAACACCATATATTTT
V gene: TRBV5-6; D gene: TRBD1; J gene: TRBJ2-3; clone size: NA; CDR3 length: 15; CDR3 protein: CASSYRGQGMDTQYF; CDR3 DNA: TGTGCCAGCAGCTACAGGGGTCAGGGAATGGATACGCAGTATTTT
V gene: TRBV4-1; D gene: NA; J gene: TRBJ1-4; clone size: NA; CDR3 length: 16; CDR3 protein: CASSRLFGVFNEKLFF; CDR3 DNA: TGCGCCAGCAGCCGACTTTTTGGCGTTTTTAATGAAAAACTGTTTTTT
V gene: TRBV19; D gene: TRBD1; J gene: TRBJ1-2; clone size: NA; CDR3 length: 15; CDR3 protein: CASSPPGQGLVGYTF; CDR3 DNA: TGTGCCAGTAGTCCCCCAGGACAGGGGTTAGTTGGCTACACCTTC
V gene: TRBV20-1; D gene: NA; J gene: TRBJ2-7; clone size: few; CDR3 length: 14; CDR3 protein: CSASLGGGNYEQYF; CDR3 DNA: TGCAGTGCTAGTCTCGGGGGAGGAAACTACGAGCAGTACTTC
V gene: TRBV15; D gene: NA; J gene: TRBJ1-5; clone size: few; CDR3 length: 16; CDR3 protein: CATSRDYTGHNQPQHF; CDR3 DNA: TGTGCCACCAGCAGAGATTATACAGGGCATAATCAGCCCCAGCATTTT
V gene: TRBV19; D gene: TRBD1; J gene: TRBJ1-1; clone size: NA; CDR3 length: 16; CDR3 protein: CASSHMRGQGGTEAFF; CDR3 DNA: TGTGCCAGTAGTCACATGAGGGGACAGGGAGGGACTGAAGCTTTCTTT
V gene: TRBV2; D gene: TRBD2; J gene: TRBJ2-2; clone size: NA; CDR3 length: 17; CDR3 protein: CASRWGGSGEDPGELFF; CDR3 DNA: TGTGCCAGCAGATGGGGGGGTAGCGGGGAGGATCCCGGGGAGCTGTTTTTT
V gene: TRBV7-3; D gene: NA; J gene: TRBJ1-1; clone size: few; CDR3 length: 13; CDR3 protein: CASSPDLGGRAFF; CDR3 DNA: TGTGCCAGCAGCCCGGACCTGGGAGGCCGGGCTTTCTTT
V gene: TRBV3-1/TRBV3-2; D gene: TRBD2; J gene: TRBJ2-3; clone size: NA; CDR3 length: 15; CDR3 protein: CASSLAGGSTDTQYF; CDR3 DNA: TGTGCCAGCAGCCTCGCGGGGGGGAGCACAGATACGCAGTATTTT
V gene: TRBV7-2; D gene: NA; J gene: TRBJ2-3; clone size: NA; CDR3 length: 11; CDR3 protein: CASSLTDTQYF; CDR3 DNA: TGTGCCAGCAGCCTAACGGATACGCAGTATTTT
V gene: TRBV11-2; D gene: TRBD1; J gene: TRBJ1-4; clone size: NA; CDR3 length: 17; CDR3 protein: CASSFFEGQGQSEKLFF; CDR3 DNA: TGTGCCAGCAGCTTCTTCGAGGGACAGGGGCAAAGTGAAAAACTGTTTTTT
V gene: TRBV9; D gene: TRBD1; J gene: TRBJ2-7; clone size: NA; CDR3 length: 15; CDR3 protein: CASSDQQGAVGEQYF; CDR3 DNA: TGTGCCAGCAGCGATCAACAGGGGGCCGTTGGCGAGCAGTACTTC
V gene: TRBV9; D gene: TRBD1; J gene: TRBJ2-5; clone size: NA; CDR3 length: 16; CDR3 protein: CASSVGAGGAVETQYF; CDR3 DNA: TGTGCCAGCAGCGTAGGGGCAGGGGGCGCGGTGGAGACCCAGTACTTC
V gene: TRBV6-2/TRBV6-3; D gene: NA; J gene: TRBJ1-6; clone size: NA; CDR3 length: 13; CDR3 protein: CASSTHRDSPLHF; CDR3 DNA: TGTGCCAGCAGTACTCACAGGGATTCACCCCTCCACTTT
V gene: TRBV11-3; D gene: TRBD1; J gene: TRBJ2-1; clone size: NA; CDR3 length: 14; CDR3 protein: CASSSRTGDNEQFF; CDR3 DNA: TGTGCCAGCAGCTCCAGGACAGGGGACAATGAGCAGTTCTTC
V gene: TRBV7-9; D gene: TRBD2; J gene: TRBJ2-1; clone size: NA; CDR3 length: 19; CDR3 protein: CASSSTYDPGAGGLNEQFF; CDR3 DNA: TGTGCCAGCAGCTCCACATACGACCCAGGAGCGGGAGGGCTCAATGAGCAGTTCTTC
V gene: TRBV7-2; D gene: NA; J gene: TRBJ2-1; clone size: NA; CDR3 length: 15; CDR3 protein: CASSLTGVTGNEQFF; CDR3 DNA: TGTGCCAGCAGCTTAACGGGAGTAACGGGCAATGAGCAGTTCTTC
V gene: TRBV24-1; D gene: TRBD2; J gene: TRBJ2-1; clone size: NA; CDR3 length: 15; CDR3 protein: CATSVGSSGRDEQFF; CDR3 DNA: TGTGCCACCAGTGTCGGCTCTAGCGGGAGGGATGAGCAGTTCTTC
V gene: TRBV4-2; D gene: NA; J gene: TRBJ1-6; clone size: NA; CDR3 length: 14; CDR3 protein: CASGVSADNSPLHF; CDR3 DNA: TGTGCCAGCGGAGTATCCGCGGATAATTCACCCCTCCACTTT
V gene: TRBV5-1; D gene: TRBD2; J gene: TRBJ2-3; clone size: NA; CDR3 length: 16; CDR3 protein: CASSLTSGELGDTQYF; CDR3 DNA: TGCGCCAGCAGCCTGACTAGCGGAGAACTGGGAGATACGCAGTATTTT
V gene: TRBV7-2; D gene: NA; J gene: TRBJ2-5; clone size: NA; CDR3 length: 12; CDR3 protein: CASTSQKETQYF; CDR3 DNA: TGTGCCAGCACATCCCAAAAAGAGACCCAGTACTTC
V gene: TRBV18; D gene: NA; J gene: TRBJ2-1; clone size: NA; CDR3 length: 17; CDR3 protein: CASSTRGIAVSYNEQFF; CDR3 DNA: TGTGCCAGCTCGACTCGAGGGATAGCGGTTTCCTACAATGAGCAGTTCTTC